This T cell receptor (beta chain) was captured by sequencing in a study of cytomegalovirus exposure and HLA in healthy donors. Points from the study as a whole: Some V segments could not be told apart, so they were left out, TRBV6-2 and TRBV6-3 among them. CMV serostatus alone was available as immune exposure information.

The PCR employed 60 Vbeta primers together with 13 Jbeta primers. Authors' processing steps: Counted up in a later analysis, unique TCR beta chains came to some 72 million, with around 10 million shared. This table comes from immunoSEQ multiplex PCR, and its TCRdb copy is limited to in-frame clones, with some not included. From that table come the V and J calls and clone size; the DNA was used to work out D and trimming. The table lists 100,000 or so clones, roughly 15% of them singletons. The sample holds a few counts of this clone. Its target is unknown. The CDR3 spans 12 residues. V lost 6 bases to trimming and J lost 5 bases, with 11 bases between them.

Material for sequencing was PBMCs. The receptor's source is a female donor in good health and CMV-seronegative. The rearrangement joins TRBV23-1 to TRBJ2-7; possibly TRBD1 for D (5 bases). TRBV23-1 is marked as an open reading frame, function uncertain. The CDR3 DNA is TGCGCCAGCAGGCCATCAGGGAACGAGCAGTACTTC. Translated: CASRPSGNEQYF.